The clone carrying this T cell receptor beta chain was recorded at least ten times. This sample was included in a study of identical twins. Germline CDR1 reads LGHNA; CDR2 reads YSLEER. The V gene lost 0 bases and the J gene lost 2 bases, with 11 bases spanning the gap. The CDR3 extends over 16 amino acids. TCRdb reprocessed the 5' RACE reads via MiXCR and lists one record per CDR3 protein. In the table there are around 200,000 distinct CDR3 sequences, roughly a tenth of which are singletons. The sample was memory (CD45RO+) T cells sorted from blood. The gene calls are TRBV4-3 and TRBJ2-1; D is undetermined. This sequence was found in a woman aged 18-35 years in good health. As DNA, the CDR3 is TGCGCCAGCAGCCAAGATAAGGCTAGTCCCTACAATGAGCAGTTCTTC. The encoded protein is CASSQDKASPYNEQFF.